This passage covers 7 T cell receptor beta chains from one sample sequenced in a study of blood T cell repertoires in COVID-19. Sequencing was performed with immunoSEQ multiplex PCR; in TCRdb, only in-frame clones are kept and a portion is missing. The sample lists under 250,000 clones, around 85% occurring once. The sequenced sample consisted of PBMCs or T cells enriched from blood (not recorded which). Every receptor here comes from a woman in her thirties or forties with acute COVID-19.

The chain's CDR3 is CASSETGFDEKLFF. For the CDR3, the DNA is TGTGCCAGCAGCGAGACAGGGTTTGATGAAAAACTGTTTTTT. J is TRBJ1-4 and V is TRBV3-1 (or the pseudogene TRBV3-2); TRBD1 aligns across 7 bases. Germline V gene data show CDR1 as LGHDT and CDR2 as YNNKEL (reference sequence). The CDR3 covers 14 residues. J lost 6 bases, V lost 5 bases, and 6 bases had no gene match.

The chain couples TRBV4-1 to TRBJ2-2; 9 bases line up with TRBD1. CDR3 length: 17 residues. V lost 5 bases, J lost 6 bases, and 13 bases stayed unmatched. The germline V gene has CDR1 MGHRA and CDR2 YSYEKL. In nucleotides, the CDR3 is TGCGCCAGCAGCAGGAGGTCCGGGACAGGGTCGGCCGGGGAGCTGTTTTTT. It translates to CASSRRSGTGSAGELFF.

This chain links TRBV18 with TRBJ2-6, with 12 bases lining up with TRBD2. Trimming cost V 2 bases and J 0 bases; bases outside gene matches: 8. The CDR3 is made up of 20 amino acids. In germline, CDR1 is KGHSH, CDR2 LQKENI. The CDR3 nucleotides read TGTGCCAGCTCACCATTACAGACTAGCGGGGGAAACTCTGGGGCCAACGTCCTGACTTTC. Translation gives CASSPLQTSGGNSGANVLTF. Full variable domain (missing parts from reference TRBV18 and TRBJ2-6): NAGVMQNPRHLVRRRGQEARLRCSPMKGHSHVYWYRQLPEEGLKFMVYLQKENIIDESGMPKERFSAEFPKEGPSILRIQQVVRGDSAAYFCASSPLQTSGGNSGANVLTFGAGSRLTVL.

This clone was counted a few times. The chain combines TRBV7-9 with TRBJ2-5; 7 nucleotides align to TRBD2. There are 13 residues in the CDR3. CDR1 and CDR2 (germline): SEHNR, FQNEAQ (reference sequence). J gave up 2 bases and V 4 bases, and 1 base lay outside the gene matches. The CDR3 bases are TGTGCCAGCAGCTGGGGGGGACAAGAGACCCAGTACTTC. Its protein product is CASSWGGQETQYF. The whole variable domain, filled in from reference TRBV7-9 and TRBJ2-5, reads DTGVSQNPRHKITKRGQNVTFRCDPISEHNRLYWYRQTLGQGPEFLTYFQNEAQLEKSRLLSDRFSAERPKGSFSTLEIQRTEQGDSAMYLCASSWGGQETQYFGPGTRLLVL.

The chain has TRBV5-1 and TRBJ2-2; TRBD1 matches 7 bases. The CDR3 runs 18 residues. J was trimmed by 1 base and V by 0 bases; bases with no gene match: 9. Germline lookup yields CDR1 SGHRS and CDR2 YFSETQ. Written as DNA, the CDR3 is TGCGCCAGCAGCTTGGTAGGGGGCGGCAGCCTGAACACCGGGGAGCTGTTTTTT. Its protein is CASSLVGGGSLNTGELFF.

J is TRBJ2-1 and V is TRBV24-1; 10 bases map to TRBD1. V lost 7 bases to trimming and J lost 5 bases; unmatched junction nucleotides: 13. CDR1 KGHDR and CDR2 SFDVKD come from the germline V gene. The CDR3 totals 17 residues. The CDR3 is CATSPRLGTGDNNEQFF. CDR3 nucleotides: TGTGCCACCAGCCCCCGCCTCGGGACAGGGGATAACAATGAGCAGTTCTTC.

The chain links TRBV19 to TRBJ2-2; tentative D call: TRBD1 (5 bases). The V and J ends lost 8 bases and 0 bases respectively, with 10 bases between them. The length of the CDR3 is 14 residues. CDR1 and CDR2 (germline): LNHDA, SQIVND (reference sequence). The CDR3 sequence: CASVGVTNTGELFF. The CDR3 DNA sequence: TGTGCCAGTGTAGGGGTGACGAACACCGGGGAGCTGTTTTTT.